This T cell receptor (beta chain) appears in the sequencing data of a study of OX40 agonist ivuxolimab in advanced cancers. The germline V gene has CDR1 SGHRS and CDR2 YFSETQ. CDR3 length equals 15 residues. J gave up 4 bases and V 3 bases, and 4 bases lay outside the gene matches. The table came from immunoSEQ multiplex PCR; TCRdb's copy has only in-frame clones and leaves some out. The sample consists of roughly 64,000 clones, around 80% of them appearing once. The origin of this receptor is an adult with an advanced solid tumor such as melanoma, head and neck, liver or kidney cancer. This chain connects TRBV5-1 to TRBJ2-5; 12 bases line up with TRBD2. The sequencing here drew on CD4+ or CD8+ T cells sorted from blood, taken in a trial of the OX40 agonist ivuxolimab. CDR3 sequence: CASSSASGGVETQYF. The CDR3 coding sequence is TGCGCCAGCAGCTCCGCTAGCGGGGGGGTAGAGACCCAGTACTTC.